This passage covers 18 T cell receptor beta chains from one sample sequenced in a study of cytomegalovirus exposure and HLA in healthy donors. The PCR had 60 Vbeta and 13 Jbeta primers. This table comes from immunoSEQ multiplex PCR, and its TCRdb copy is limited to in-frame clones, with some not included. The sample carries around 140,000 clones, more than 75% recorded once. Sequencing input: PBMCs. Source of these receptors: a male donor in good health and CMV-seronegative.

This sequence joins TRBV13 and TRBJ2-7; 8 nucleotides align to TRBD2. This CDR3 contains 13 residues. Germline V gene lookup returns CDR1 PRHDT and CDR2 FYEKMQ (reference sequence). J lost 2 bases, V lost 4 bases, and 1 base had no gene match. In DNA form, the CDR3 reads TGTGCCAGCAGCTCTAGCGGGCCCTACGAGCAGTACTTC. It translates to CASSSSGPYEQYF.

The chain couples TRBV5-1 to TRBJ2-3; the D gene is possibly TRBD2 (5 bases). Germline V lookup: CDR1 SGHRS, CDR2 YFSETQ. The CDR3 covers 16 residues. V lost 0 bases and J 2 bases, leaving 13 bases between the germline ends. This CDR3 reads CASSLVASSTTDTQYF. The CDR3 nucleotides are TGCGCCAGCAGCTTGGTAGCTAGCAGCACCACAGATACGCAGTATTTT.

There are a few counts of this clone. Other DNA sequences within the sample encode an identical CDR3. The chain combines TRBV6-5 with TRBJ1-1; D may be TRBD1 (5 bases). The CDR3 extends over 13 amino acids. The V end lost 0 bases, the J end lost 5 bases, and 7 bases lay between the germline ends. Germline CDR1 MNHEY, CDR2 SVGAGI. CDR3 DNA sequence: TGTGCCAGCAGTTACTCGGAGGGGACTGAAGCTTTCTTT. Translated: CASSYSEGTEAFF.

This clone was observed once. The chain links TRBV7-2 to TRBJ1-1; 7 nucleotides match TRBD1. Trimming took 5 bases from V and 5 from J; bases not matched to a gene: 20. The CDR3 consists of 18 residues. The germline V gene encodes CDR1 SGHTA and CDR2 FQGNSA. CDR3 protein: CASSQLTGSFLQGTEAFF. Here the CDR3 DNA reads TGTGCCAGCAGCCAGTTGACAGGGTCGTTCCTTCAAGGTACTGAAGCTTTCTTT.

CDR3 region: CASSSSWTGGFNEQFF. The CDR3 DNA is TGTGCCAGCAGTTCCTCCTGGACAGGGGGTTTTAATGAGCAGTTCTTC. This chain uses TRBV6-5 with TRBJ2-1, with 10 positions matching TRBD1. The V gene end was trimmed by 4 bases and the J gene end by 7 bases; junction bases not matched to a gene: 10. The CDR3 is 16 residues long. CDR1 and CDR2 (germline): MNHEY, SVGAGI.

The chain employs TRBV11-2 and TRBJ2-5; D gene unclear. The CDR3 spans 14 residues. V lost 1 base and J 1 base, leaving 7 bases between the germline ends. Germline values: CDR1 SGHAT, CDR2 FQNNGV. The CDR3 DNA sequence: TGTGCCAGCAGCTTAGGCGGCAGCCAAGAGACCCAGTACTTC. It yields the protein CASSLGGSQETQYF.

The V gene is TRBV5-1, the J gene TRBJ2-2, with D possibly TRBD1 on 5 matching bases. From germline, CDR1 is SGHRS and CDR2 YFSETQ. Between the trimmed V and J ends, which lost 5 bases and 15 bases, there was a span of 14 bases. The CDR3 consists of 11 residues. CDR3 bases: TGCGCCAGCAGGGAAAGGGGATGGATGTTTTTT. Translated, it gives CASRERGWMFF.

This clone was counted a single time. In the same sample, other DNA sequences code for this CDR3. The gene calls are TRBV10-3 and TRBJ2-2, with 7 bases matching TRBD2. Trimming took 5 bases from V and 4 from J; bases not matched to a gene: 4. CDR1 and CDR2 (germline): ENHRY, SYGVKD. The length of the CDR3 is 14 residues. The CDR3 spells CAISYTSATGELFF. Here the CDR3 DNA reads TGTGCCATCAGTTATACTAGCGCCACCGGGGAGCTGTTTTTT.

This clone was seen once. The CDR3 DNA reads TGTGCCAGCAGTTCGGGACAGGGCTTCGAGCAGTACTTC. Its protein product is CASSSGQGFEQYF. The rearrangement uses TRBV7-3 and TRBJ2-7; 9 bases are shared with TRBD1. This CDR3 has 13 residues. Losses at the gene ends were 6 bases for V and 6 bases for J; bases not matched to a gene: 6. The V gene's germline CDR1 is SGHTA and CDR2 FQGTGA.

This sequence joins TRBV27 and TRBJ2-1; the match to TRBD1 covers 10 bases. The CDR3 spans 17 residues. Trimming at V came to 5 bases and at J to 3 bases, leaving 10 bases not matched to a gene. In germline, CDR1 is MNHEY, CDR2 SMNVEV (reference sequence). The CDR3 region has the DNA TGTGCCAGCAGTGCGGAGACAGGGGGCATAAGCTACAATGAGCAGTTCTTC. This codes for CASSAETGGISYNEQFF.

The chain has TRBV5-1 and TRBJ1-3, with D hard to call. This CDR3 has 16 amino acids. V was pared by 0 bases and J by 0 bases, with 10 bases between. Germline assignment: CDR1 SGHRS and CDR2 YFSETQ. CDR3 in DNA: TGCGCCAGCAGCTTGGGAGCGGGCAGCTCTGGAAACACCATATATTTT. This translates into CASSLGAGSSGNTIYF.

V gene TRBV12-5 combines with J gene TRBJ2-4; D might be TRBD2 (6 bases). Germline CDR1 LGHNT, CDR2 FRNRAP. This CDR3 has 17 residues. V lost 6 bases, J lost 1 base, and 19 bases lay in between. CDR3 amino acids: CASGPPIGGLAKNIQYF. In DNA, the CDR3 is TGTGCTAGTGGCCCCCCCATCGGGGGACTGGCCAAAAACATTCAGTACTTC.

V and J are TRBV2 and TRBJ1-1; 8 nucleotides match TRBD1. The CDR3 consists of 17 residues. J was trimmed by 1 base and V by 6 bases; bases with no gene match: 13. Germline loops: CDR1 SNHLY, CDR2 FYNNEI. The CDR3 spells CASSPPGGATWNTEAFF. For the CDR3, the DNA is TGTGCCAGCAGCCCTCCAGGGGGCGCTACTTGGAACACTGAAGCTTTCTTT.

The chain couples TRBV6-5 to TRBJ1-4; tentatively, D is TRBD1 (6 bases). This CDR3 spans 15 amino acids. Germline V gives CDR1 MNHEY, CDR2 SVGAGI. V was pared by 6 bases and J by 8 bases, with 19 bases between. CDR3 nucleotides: TGTGCCAGCAGACGCAGGACGTTTAGGGGGGAAAAACTGTTTTTT. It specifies CASRRRTFRGEKLFF.

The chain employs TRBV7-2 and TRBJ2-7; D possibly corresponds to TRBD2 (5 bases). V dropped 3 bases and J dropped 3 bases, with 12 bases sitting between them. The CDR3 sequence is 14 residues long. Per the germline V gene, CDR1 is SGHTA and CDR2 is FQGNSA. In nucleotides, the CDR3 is TGTGCCAGCAGCTTCGACCACGGGAACTACGAGCAGTACTTC. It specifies CASSFDHGNYEQYF.

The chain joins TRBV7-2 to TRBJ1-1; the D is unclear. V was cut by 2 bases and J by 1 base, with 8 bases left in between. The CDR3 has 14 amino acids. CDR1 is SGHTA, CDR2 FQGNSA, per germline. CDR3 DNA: TGTGCCAGCAGCTTACGTATACAGAACACTGAAGCTTTCTTT. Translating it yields CASSLRIQNTEAFF.

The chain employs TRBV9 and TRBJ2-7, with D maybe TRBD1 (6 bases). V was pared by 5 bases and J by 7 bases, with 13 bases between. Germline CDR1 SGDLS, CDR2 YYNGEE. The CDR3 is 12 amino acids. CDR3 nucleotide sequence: TGTGCCAGCAGGGGTACAGGGTGGGAGCAGTACTTC. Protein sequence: CASRGTGWEQYF.

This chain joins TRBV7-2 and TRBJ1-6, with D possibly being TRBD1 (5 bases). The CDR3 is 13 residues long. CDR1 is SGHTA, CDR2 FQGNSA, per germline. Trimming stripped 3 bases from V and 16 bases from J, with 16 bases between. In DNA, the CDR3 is TGTGCCAGCAGCTTCGCCCAGGGCAACGGTCTCCACTTT. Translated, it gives CASSFAQGNGLHF.